This T cell receptor beta chain was identified in a study of cytomegalovirus exposure and HLA in healthy donors. The PCR employed 60 Vbeta primers together with 13 Jbeta primers. Repertoires were generated with immunoSEQ multiplex PCR, while TCRdb's copy carries only in-frame clones and drops some. The sample holds roughly 190,000 clones, about four fifths seen once. The V gene's germline CDR1 is LNHNV and CDR2 YYDKDF (reference sequence). Losses at the gene ends were 1 base for V and 2 bases for J; bases not matched to a gene: 5. The CDR3 consists of 16 residues. V is TRBV15 and J is TRBJ2-7; 10 bases match TRBD1. Material for sequencing was PBMCs. This clonotype was obtained from a girl aged 10-17 years in good health and CMV-seropositive. This CDR3 is CATSRVWDRGAYEQYF. The CDR3 nucleotides read TGTGCCACCAGCAGAGTGTGGGACAGGGGAGCCTACGAGCAGTACTTC.